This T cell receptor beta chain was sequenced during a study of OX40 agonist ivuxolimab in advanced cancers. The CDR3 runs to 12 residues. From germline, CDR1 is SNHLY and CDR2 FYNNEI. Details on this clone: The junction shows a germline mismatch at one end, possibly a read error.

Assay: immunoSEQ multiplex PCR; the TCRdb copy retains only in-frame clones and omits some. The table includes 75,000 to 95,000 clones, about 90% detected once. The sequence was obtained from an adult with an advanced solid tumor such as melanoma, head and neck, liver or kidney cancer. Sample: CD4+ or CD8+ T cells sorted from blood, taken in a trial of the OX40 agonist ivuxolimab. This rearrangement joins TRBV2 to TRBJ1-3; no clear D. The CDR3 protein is CASTEAGNTIYF. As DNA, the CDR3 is TGTGCCAGCACTGAAGCTGGAAACACCATATATTTT.